This T cell receptor (beta chain) was identified in a study of response to subunit inactivated influenza vaccine. TCRdb processed the RT-PCR reads anew with MiXCR; each CDR3 protein has one entry. The table has roughly 780,000 distinct CDR3 sequences, roughly 20% seen once. Worth noting for this clonotype: As yet, its antigen is unknown.

Germline trimming cut 2 bases from V and 2 bases from J; bases unmatched to any gene: 4. The CDR3 extends over 15 amino acids. Germline CDR1 is SGHTA and CDR2 is FQGNSA. Study-wide results and caveats: Few new T cells, the authors suggested, are recruited by each seasonal influenza vaccination.

The gene calls are TRBV7-2 and TRBJ2-7, with 9 bases matching TRBD1. The sequence was obtained from a man aged 50 to 60 who received an inactivated influenza vaccine. Sample: PBMCs from blood, taken less than 6 days after vaccination. CDR3 DNA: TGTGCCAGCAGCTTATATCGGACAGGGGCCTACGAGCAGTACTTC. Translating it yields CASSLYRTGAYEQYF.